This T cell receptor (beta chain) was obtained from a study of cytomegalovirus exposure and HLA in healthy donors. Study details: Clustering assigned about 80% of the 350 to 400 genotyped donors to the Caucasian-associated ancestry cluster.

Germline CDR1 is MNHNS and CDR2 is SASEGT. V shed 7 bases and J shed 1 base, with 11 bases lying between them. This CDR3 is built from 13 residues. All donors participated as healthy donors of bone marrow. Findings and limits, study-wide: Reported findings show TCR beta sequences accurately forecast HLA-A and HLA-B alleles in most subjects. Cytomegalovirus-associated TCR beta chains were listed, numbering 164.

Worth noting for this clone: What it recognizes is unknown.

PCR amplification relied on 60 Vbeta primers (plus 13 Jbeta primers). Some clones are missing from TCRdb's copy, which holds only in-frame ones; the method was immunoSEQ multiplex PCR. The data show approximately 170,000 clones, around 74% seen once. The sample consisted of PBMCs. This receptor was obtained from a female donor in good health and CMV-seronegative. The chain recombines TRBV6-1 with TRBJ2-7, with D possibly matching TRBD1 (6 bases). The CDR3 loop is CASTGQLSYEQYF. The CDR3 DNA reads TGTGCCAGCACCGGACAGCTATCCTACGAGCAGTACTTC.